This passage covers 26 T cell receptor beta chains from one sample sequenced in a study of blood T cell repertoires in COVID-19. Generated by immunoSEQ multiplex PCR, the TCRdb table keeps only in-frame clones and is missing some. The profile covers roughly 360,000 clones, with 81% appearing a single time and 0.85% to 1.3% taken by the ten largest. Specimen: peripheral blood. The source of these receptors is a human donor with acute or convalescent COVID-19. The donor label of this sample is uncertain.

Written as DNA, the CDR3 is TGTGCCAGCAGACGACAGGAAGCTAATGAAAAACTGTTTTTT. Its protein product is CASRRQEANEKLFF. The chain has TRBV6-5 and TRBJ1-4, with D possibly matching TRBD1 (6 bases). This CDR3 is 14 amino acids long. Per germline, CDR1 MNHEY and CDR2 SVGAGI. Trimming removed 6 bases from V and 3 bases from J, with 11 bases in between.

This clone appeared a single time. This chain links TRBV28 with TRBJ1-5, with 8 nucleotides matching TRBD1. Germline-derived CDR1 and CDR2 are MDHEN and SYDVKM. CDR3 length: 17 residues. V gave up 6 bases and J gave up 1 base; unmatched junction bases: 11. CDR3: CASRTETGGVSNQPQHF. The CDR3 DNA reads TGTGCCAGCAGGACGGAAACAGGGGGAGTAAGCAATCAGCCCCAGCATTTT.

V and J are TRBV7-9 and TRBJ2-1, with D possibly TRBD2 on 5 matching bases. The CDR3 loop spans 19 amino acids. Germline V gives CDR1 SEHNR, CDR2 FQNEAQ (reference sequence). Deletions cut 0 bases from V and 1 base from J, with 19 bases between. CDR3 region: CASSLALLNPGKSYNEQFF. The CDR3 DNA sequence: TGTGCCAGCAGCTTAGCCCTTTTGAACCCCGGGAAGTCCTACAATGAGCAGTTCTTC.

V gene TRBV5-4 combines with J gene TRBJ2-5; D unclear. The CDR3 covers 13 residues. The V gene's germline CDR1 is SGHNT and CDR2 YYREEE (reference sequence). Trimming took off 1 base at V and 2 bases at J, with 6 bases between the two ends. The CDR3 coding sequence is TGTGCCAGCAGCTTGTACAGACAAGAGACCCAGTACTTC. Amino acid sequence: CASSLYRQETQYF.

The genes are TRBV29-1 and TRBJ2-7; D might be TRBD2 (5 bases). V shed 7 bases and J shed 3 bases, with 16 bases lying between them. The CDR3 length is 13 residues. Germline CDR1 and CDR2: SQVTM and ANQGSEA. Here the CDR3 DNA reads TGCAGCGCGGGGAGCAGGAATATCTACGAGCAGTACTTC. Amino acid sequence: CSAGSRNIYEQYF.

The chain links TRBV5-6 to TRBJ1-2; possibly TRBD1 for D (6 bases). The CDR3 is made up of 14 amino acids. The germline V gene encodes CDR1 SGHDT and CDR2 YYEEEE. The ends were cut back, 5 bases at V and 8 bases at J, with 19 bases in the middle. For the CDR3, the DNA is TGTGCCAGCAGTCCTTACAGGGCAGGGCTAGGCTACACCTTC. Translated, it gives CASSPYRAGLGYTF.

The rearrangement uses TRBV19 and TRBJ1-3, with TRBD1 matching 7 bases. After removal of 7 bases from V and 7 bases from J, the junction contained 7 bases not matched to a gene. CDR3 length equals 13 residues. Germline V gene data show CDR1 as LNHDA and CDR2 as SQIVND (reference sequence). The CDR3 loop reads CASTSGGTNTIYF. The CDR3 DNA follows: TGTGCCAGTACCTCAGGGGGGACGAACACCATATATTTT.

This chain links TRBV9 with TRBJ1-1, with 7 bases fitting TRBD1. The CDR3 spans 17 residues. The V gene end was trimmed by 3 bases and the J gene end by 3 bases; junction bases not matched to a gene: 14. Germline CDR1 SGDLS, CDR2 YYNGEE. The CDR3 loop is CASSADRVGVGHTEAFF. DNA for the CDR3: TGTGCCAGCAGCGCAGACAGGGTTGGAGTTGGGCACACTGAAGCTTTCTTT.

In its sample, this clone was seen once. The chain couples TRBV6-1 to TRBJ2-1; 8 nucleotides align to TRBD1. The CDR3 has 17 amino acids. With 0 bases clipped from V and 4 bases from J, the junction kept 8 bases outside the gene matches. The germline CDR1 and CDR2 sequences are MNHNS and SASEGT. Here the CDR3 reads CASSEAGGDRIYNEQFF. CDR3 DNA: TGTGCCAGCAGTGAAGCGGGCGGGGACAGGATTTACAATGAGCAGTTCTTC.

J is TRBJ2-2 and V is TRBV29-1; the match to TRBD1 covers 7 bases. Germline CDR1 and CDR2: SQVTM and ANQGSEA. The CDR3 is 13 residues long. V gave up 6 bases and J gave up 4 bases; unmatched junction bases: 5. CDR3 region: CSVARQGTGELFF. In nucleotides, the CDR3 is TGCAGCGTAGCCCGACAGGGCACCGGGGAGCTGTTTTTT.

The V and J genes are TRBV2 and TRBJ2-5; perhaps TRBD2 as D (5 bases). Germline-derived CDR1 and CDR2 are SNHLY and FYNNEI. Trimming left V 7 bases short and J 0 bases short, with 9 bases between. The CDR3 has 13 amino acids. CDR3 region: CASKRGYQETQYF. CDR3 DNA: TGTGCCAGCAAGCGCGGGTACCAAGAGACCCAGTACTTC.

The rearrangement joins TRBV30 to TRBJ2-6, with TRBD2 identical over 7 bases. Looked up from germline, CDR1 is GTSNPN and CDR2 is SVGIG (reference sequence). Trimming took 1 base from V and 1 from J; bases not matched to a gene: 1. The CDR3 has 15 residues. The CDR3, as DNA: TGTGCCTGGAGTGGCGGGAGTTCTGGGGCCAACGTCCTGACTTTC. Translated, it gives CAWSGGSSGANVLTF.

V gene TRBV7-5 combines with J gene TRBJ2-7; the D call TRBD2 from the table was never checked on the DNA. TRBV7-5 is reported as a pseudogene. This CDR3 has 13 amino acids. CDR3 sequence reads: CGKVGGPSYEQYF. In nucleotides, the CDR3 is TGTGGGAAAGTCGGGGGGCCATCCTACGAGCAGTACTTC.

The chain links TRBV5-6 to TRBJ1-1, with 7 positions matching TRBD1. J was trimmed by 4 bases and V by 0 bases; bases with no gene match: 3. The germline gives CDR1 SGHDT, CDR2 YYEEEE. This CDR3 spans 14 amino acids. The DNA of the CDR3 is TGTGCCAGCAGCTTGGTAGGGGGCGGCACTGAAGCTTTCTTT. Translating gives CASSLVGGGTEAFF.

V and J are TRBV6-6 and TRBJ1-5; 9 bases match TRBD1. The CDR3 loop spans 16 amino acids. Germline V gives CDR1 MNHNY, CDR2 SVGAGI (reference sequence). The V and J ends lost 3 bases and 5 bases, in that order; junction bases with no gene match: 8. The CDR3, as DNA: TGTGCCAGCAGTTATGGGCGGAGGACAGGGGATCAGCCCCAGCATTTT. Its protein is CASSYGRRTGDQPQHF.

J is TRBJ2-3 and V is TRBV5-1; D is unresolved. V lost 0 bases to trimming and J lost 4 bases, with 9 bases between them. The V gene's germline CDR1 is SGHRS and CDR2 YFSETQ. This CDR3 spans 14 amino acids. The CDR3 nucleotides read TGCGCCAGCAGCTTGGCAACGGTTGCAGATACGCAGTATTTT. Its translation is CASSLATVADTQYF.

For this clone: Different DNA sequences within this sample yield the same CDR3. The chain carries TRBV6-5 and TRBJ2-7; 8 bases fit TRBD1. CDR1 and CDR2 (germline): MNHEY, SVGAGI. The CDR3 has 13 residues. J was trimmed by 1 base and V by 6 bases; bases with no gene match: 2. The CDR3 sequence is CASRTGGSYEQYF. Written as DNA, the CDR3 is TGTGCCAGCAGAACAGGGGGGTCCTACGAGCAGTACTTC.

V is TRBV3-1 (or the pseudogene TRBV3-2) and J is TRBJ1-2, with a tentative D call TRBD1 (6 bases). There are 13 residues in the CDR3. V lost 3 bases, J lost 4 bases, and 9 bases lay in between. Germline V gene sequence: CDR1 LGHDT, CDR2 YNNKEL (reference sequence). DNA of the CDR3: TGTGCCAGCAGCCATCAGGGGCCCTATGGCTACACCTTC. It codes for CASSHQGPYGYTF.

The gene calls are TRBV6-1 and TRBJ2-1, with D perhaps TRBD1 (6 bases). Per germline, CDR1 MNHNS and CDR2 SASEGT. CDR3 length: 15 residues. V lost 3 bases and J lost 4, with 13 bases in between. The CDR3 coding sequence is TGTGCCAGCAGTGATACCCAGGGGCCGTACAATGAGCAGTTCTTC. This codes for CASSDTQGPYNEQFF.

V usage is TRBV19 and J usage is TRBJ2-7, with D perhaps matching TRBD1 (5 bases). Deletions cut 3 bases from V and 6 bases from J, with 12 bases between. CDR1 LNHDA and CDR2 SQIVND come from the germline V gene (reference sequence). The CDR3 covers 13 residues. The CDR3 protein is CASSIGSGLEQYF. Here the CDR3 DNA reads TGTGCCAGTAGTATCGGTTCAGGGCTCGAGCAGTACTTC.

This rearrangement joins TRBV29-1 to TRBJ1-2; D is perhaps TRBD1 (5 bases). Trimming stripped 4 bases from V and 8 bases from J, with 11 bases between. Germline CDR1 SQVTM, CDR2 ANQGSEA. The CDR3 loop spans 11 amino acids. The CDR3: CSVGRQGGYTF. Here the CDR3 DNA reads TGCAGCGTTGGTCGGCAGGGAGGCTACACCTTC. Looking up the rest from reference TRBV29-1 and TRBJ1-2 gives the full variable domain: SAVISQKPSRDICQRGTSLTIQCQVDSQVTMMFWYRQQPGQSLTLIATANQGSEATYESGFVIDKFPISRPNLTFSTLTVSNMSPEDSSIYLCSVGRQGGYTFGSGTRLTVV.

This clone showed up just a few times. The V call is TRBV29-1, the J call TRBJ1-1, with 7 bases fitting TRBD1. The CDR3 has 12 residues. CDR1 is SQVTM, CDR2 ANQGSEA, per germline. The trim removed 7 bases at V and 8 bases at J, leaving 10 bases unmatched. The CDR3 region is CSARGERGEAFF. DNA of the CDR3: TGCAGCGCCAGGGGGGAAAGGGGGGAAGCTTTCTTT.

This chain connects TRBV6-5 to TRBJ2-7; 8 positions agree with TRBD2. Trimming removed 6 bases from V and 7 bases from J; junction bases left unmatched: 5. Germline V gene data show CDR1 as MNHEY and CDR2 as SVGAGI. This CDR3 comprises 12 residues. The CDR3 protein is CASRTSGLEQYF. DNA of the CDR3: TGTGCCAGCAGAACTAGCGGATTGGAGCAGTACTTC.

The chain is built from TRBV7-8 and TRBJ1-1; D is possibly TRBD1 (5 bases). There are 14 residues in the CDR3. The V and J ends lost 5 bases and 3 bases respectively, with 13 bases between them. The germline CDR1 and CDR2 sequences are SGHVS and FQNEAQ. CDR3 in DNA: TGTGCCAGCAGCCGCAAGGGAGGGGACACTGAAGCTTTCTTT. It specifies CASSRKGGDTEAFF.

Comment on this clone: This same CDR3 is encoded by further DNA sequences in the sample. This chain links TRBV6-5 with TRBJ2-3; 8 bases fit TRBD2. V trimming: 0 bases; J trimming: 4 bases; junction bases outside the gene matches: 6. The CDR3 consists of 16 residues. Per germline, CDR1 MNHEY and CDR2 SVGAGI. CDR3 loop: CASSYSTAGGADTQYF. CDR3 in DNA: TGTGCCAGCAGTTACTCGACGGCGGGAGGAGCAGATACGCAGTATTTT.

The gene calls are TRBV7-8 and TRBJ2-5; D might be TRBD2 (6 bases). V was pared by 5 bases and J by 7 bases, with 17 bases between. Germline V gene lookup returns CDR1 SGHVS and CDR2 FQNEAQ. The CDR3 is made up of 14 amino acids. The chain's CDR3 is CASSPGTGQGTQYF. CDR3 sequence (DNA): TGTGCCAGCAGCCCCGGGACTGGGCAGGGGACCCAGTACTTC.